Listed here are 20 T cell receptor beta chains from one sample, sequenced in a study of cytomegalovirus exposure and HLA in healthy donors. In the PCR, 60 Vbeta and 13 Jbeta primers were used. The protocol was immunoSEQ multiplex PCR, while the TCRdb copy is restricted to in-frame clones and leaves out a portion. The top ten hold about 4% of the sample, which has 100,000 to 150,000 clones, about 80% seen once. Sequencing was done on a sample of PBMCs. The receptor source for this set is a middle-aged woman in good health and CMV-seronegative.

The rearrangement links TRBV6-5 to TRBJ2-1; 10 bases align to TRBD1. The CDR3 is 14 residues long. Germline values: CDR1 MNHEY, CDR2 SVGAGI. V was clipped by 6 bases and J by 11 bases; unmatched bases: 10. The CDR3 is CASSDRGPFVKQFF. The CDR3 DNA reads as TGTGCCAGCAGCGACAGGGGGCCGTTTGTTAAGCAGTTCTTC.

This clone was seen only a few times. CDR3 residues: CASSPTTRVETQYF. In nucleotides, the CDR3 is TGTGCCAGCAGCCCCACGACGCGGGTAGAGACCCAGTACTTC. The V gene is TRBV5-6, the J gene TRBJ2-5; perhaps TRBD2 as D (5 bases). The CDR3 spans 14 residues. Between the trimmed V and J ends, which lost 4 bases and 4 bases, there was a span of 14 bases. Germline assignment: CDR1 SGHDT and CDR2 YYEEEE.

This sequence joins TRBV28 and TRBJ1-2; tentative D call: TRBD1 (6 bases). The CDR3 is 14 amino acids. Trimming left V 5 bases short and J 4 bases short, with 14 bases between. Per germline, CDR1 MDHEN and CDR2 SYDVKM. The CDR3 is CASSRQQGSYGYTF. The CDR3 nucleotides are TGTGCCAGCAGTCGTCAACAGGGTTCCTATGGCTACACCTTC.

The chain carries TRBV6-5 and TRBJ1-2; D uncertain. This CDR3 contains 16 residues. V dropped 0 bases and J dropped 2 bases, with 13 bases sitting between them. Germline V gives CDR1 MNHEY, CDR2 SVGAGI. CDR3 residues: CASSYSSWPGNYGYTF. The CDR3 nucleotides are TGTGCCAGCAGTTACTCGAGTTGGCCCGGGAACTATGGCTACACCTTC.

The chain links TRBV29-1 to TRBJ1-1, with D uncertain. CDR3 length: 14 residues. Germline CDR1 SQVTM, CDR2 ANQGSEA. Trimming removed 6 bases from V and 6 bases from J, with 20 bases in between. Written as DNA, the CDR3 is TGCAGCGTGTCAAGTCCGGGAACATTGGCTGAAGCTTTCTTT. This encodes CSVSSPGTLAEAFF.

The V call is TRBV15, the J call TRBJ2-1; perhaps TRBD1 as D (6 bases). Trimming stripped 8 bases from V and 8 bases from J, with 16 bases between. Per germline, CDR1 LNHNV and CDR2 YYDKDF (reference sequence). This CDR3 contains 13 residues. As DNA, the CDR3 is TGTGCCACCTTACAGCCGGGACACGATGAGCAGTTCTTC. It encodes CATLQPGHDEQFF.

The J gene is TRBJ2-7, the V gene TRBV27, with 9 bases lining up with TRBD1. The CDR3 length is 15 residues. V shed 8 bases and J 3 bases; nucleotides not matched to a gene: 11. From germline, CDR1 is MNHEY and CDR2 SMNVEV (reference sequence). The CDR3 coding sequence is TGTGCCAGCTTAGCTTCCGGGACAGGGTTCTACGAGCAGTACTTC. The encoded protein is CASLASGTGFYEQYF.

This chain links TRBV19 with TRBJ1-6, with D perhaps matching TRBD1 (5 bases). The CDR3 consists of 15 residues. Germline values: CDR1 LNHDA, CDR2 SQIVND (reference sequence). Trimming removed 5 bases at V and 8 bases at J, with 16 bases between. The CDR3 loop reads CASSPLKTDDSPLHF. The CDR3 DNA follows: TGTGCCAGTAGTCCCCTTAAGACAGATGATTCACCCCTCCACTTT.

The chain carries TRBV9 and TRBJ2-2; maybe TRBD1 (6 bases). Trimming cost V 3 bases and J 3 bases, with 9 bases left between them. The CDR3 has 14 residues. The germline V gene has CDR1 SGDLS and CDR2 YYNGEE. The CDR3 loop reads CASSATGYTGELFF. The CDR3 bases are TGTGCCAGCAGCGCTACAGGGTACACCGGGGAGCTGTTTTTT.

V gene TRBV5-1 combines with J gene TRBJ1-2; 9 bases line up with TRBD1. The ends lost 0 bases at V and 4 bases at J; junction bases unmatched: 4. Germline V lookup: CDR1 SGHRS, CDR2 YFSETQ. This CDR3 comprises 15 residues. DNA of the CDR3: TGCGCCAGCAGCTTGGACGGGACAGGGCCCTATGGCTACACCTTC. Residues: CASSLDGTGPYGYTF.

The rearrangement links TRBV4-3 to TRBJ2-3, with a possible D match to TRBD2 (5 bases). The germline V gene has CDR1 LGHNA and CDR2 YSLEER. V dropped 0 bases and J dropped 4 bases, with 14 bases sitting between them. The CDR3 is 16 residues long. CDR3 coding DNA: TGCGCCAGCAGCCAAGAAACGAGGGCGGACGCAGATACGCAGTATTTT. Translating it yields CASSQETRADADTQYF.

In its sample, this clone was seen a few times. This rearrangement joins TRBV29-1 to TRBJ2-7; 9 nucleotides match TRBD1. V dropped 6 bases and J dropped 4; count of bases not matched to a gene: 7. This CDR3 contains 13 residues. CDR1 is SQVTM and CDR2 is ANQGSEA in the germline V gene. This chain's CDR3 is CSVWGQGSYEQYF. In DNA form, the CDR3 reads TGCAGCGTGTGGGGACAGGGATCGTACGAGCAGTACTTC.

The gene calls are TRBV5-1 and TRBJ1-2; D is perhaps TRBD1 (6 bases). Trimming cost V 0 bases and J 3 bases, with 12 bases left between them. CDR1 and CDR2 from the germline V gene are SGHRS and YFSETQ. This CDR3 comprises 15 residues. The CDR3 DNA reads TGCGCCAGCAGCTTGGGGGACAATGCGGACTATGGCTACACCTTC. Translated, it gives CASSLGDNADYGYTF.

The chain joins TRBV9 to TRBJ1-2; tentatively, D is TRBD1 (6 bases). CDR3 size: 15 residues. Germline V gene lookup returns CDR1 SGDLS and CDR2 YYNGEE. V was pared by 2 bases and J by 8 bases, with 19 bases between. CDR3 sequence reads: CASSVEGGRGNGYTF. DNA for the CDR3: TGTGCCAGCAGCGTCGAGGGGGGGCGAGGTAACGGCTACACCTTC.

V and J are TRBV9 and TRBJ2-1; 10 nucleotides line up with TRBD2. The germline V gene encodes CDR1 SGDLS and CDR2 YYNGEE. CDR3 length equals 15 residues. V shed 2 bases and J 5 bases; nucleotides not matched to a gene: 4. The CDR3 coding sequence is TGTGCCAGCAGCGTTAGCGGGGGGCGGAACAATGAGCAGTTCTTC. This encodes CASSVSGGRNNEQFF.

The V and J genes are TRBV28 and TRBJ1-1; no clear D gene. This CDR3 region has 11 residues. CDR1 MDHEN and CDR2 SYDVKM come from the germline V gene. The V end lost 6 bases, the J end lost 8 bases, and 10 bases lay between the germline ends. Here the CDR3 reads CASSLRQEAFF. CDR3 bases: TGTGCCAGCAGCCTACGACAAGAAGCTTTCTTT.

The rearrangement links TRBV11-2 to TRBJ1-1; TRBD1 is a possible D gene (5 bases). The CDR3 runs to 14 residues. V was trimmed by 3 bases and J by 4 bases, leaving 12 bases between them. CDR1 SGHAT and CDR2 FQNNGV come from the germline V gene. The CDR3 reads CASSFQGGGTEAFF. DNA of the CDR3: TGTGCCAGCAGCTTCCAGGGTGGTGGCACTGAAGCTTTCTTT.

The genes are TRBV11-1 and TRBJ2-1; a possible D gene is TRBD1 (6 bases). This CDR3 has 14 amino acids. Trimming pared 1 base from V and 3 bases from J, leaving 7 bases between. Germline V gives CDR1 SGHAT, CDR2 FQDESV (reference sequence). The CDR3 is CASSLETGYNEQFF. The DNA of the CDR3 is TGTGCCAGCAGCTTAGAGACAGGCTACAATGAGCAGTTCTTC.

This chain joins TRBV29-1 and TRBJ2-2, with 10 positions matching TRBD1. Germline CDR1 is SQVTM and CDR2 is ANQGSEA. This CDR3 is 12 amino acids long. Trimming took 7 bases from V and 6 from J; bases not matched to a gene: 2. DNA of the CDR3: TGCAGCGCGGACAGGGGGTCCGGGGAGCTGTTTTTT. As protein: CSADRGSGELFF.

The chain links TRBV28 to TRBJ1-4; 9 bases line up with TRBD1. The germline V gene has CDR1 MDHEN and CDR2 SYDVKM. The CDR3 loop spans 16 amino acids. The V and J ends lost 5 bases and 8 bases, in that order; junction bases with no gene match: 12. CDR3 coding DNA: TGTGCCAGCAGTGCCTTCGGGACAGGGATTAGGGAAAAACTGTTTTTT. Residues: CASSAFGTGIREKLFF.